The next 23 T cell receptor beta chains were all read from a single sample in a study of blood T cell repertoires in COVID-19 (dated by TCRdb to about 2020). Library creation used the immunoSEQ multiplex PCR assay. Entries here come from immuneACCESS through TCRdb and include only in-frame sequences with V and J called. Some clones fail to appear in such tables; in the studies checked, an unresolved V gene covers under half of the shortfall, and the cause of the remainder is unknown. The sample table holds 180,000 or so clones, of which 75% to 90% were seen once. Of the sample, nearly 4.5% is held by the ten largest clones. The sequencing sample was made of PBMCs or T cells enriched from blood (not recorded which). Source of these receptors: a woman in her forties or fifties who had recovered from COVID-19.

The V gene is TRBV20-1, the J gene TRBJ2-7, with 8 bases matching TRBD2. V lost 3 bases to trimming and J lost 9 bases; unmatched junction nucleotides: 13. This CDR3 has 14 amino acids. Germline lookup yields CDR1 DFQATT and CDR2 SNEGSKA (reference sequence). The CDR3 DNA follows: TGCAGTGCTAGTATGGCTAGCGGGCCGGTTGTGCAGTACGTC. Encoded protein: CSASMASGPVVQYV.

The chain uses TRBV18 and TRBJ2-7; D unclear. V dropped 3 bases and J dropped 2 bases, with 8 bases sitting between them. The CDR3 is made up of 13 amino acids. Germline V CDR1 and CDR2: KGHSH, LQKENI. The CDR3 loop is CASSPADTYEQYV. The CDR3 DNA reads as TGTGCCAGCTCACCGGCAGATACCTACGAGCAGTACGTC.

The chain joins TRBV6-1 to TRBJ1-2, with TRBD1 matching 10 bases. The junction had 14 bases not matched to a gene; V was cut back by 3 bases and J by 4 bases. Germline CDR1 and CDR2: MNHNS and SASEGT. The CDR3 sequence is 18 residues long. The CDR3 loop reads CASSDQRGRTGGFYGYTF. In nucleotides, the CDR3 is TGTGCCAGCAGTGACCAGAGGGGACGGACAGGGGGGTTCTATGGCTACACCTTC.

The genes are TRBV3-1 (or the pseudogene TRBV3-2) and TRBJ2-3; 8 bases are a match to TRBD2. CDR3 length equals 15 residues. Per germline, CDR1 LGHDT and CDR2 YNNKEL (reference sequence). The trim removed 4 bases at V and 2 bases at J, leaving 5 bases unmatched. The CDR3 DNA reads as TGTGCCAGCAGCCGCGGGGGGCGGTACACAGATACGCAGTATTTT. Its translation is CASSRGGRYTDTQYF.

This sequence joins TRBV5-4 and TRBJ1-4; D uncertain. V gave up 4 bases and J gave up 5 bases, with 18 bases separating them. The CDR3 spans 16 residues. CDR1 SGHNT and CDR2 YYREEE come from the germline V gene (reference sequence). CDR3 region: CASSLRVGLSNEKLFF. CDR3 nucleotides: TGTGCCAGCAGCCTTCGAGTCGGTCTCTCAAATGAAAAACTGTTTTTT.

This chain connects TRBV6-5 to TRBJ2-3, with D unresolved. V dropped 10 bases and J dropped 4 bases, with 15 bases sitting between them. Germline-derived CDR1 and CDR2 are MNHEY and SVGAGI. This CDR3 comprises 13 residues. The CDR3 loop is CATLPPRADTQYF. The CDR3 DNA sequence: TGTGCCACCCTTCCCCCCCGGGCAGATACGCAGTATTTT.

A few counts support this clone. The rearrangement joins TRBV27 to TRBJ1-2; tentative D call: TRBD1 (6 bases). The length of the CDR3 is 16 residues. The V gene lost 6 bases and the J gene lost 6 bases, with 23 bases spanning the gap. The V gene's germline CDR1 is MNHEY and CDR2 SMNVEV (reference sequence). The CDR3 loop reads CASSRRGNRVMDGYTF. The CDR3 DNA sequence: TGTGCCAGCAGCAGAAGAGGTAACAGGGTTATGGATGGCTACACCTTC.

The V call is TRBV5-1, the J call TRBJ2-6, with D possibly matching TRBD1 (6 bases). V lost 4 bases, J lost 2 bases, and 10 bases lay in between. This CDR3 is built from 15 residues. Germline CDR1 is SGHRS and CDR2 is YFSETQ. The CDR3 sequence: CASSPRGTGANVLTF. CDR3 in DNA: TGCGCCAGCAGCCCGAGGGGGACTGGGGCCAACGTCCTGACTTTC.

The CDR3 spells CATNAGITDTQYF. The CDR3 nucleotides are TGTGCCACCAACGCGGGGATCACAGATACGCAGTATTTT. This chain connects TRBV24-1 to TRBJ2-3, with a possible D match to TRBD2 (6 bases). The length of the CDR3 is 13 residues. Trimming pared 8 bases from V and 2 bases from J, leaving 10 bases between. Germline-derived CDR1 and CDR2 are KGHDR and SFDVKD.

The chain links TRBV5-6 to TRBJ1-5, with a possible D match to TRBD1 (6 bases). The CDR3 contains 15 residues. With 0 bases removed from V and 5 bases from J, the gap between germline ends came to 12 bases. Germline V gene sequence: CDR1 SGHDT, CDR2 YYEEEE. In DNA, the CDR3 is TGTGCCAGCAGCTTGGATAGGGGGTTAGATCAGCCCCAGCATTTT. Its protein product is CASSLDRGLDQPQHF. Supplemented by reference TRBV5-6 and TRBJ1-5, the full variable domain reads DAGVTQSPTHLIKTRGQQVTLRCSPKSGHDTVSWYQQALGQGPQFIFQYYEEEERQRGNFPDRFSGHQFPNYSSELNVNALLLGDSALYLCASSLDRGLDQPQHFGDGTRLSIL.

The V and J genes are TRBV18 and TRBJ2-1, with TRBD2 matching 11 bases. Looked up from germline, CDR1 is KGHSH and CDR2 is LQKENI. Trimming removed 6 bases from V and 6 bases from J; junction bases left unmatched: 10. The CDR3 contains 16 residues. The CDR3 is CASSPLSGRAVNEQFF. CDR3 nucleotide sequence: TGTGCCAGCTCTCCTCTTAGCGGGAGGGCCGTCAATGAGCAGTTCTTC.

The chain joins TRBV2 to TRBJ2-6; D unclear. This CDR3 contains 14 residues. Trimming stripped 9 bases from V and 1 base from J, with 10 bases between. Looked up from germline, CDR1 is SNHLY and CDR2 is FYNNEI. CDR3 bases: TGTGCCAGGAGAGTTCCTTCTGGGGCCAACGTCCTGACTTTC. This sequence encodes CARRVPSGANVLTF.

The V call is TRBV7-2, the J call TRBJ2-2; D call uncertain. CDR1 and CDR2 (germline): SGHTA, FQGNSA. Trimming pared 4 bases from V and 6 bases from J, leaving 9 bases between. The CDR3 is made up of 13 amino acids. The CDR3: CASSSPGSGELFF. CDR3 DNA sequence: TGTGCCAGCAGCTCCCCCGGGTCCGGGGAGCTGTTTTTT.

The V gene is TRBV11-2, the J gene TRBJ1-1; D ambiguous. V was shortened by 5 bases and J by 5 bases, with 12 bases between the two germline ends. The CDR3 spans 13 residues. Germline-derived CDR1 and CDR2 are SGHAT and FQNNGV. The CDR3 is CASSPGVATEAFF. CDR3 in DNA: TGTGCCAGCAGCCCCGGGGTGGCGACTGAAGCTTTCTTT.

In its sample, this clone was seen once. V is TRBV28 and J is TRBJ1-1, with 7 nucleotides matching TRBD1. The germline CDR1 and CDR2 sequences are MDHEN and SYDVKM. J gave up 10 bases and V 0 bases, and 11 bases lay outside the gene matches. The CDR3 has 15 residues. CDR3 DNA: TGTGCCAGCAGTTTATGGGGGACAGAAAGGGCCTTAGCTTTCTTT. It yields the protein CASSLWGTERALAFF.

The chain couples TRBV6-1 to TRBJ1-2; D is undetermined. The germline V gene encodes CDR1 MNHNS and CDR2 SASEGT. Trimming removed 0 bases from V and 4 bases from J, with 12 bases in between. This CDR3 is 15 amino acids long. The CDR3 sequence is CASSEAEGRGYGYTF. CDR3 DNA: TGTGCCAGCAGTGAAGCTGAAGGTCGGGGCTATGGCTACACCTTC.

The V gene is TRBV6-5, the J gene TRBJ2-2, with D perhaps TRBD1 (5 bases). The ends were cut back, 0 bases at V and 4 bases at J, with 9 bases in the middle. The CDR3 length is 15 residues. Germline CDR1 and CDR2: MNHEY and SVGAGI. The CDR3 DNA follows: TGTGCCAGCAGTTACTCGGACACAAGCACCGGGGAGCTGTTTTTT. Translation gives CASSYSDTSTGELFF.

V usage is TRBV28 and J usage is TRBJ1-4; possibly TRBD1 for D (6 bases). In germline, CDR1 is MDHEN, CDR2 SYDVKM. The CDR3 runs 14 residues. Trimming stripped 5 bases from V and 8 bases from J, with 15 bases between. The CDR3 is CASSPPRGGEKLFF. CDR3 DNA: TGTGCCAGCAGTCCGCCCAGGGGAGGGGAAAAACTGTTTTTT.

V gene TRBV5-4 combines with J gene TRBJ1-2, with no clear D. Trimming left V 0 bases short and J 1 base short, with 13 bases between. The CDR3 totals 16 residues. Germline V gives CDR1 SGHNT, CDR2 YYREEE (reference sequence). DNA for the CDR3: TGTGCCAGCAGCTTGGCCGCGGCAAGAAGTAACTATGGCTACACCTTC. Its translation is CASSLAAARSNYGYTF.

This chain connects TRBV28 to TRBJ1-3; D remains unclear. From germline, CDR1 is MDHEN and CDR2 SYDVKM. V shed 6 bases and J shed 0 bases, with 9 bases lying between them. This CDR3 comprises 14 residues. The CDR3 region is CASRPGGSGNTIYF. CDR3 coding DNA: TGTGCCAGCAGGCCCGGTGGCTCTGGAAACACCATATATTTT.

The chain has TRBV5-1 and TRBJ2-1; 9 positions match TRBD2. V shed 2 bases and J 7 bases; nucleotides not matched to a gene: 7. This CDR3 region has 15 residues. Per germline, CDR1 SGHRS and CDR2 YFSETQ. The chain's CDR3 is CASSFQRGAGNEQFF. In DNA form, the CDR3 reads TGCGCCAGCAGCTTCCAGCGGGGGGCTGGAAATGAGCAGTTCTTC.

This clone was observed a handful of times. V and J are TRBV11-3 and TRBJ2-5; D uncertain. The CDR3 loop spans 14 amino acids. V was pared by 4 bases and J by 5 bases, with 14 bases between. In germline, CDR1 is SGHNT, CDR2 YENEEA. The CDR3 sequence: CASSSAPLEETQYF. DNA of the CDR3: TGTGCCAGCAGCTCCGCCCCTTTGGAGGAGACCCAGTACTTC.

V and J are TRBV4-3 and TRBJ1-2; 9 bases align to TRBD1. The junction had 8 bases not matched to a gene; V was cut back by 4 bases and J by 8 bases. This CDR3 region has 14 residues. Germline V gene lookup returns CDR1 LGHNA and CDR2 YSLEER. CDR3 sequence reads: CASSRTGGFTGYTF. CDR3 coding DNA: TGCGCCAGCAGCCGCACAGGGGGCTTTACAGGCTACACCTTC.